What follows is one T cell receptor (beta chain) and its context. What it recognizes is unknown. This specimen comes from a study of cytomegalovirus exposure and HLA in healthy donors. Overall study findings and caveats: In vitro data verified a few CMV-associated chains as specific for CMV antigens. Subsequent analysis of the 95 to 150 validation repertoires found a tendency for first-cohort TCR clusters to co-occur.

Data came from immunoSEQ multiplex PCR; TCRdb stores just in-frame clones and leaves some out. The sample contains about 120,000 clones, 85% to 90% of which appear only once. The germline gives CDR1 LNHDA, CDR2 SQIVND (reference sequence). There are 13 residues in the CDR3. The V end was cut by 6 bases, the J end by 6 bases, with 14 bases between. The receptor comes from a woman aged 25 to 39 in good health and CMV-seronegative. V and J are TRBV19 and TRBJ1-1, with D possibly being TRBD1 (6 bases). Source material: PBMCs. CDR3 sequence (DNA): TGTGCCAGTAGGACTCAGGGGAGGGCTGAAGCTTTCTTT. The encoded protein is CASRTQGRAEAFF.